The clone carrying this T cell receptor beta chain was picked up one time. This sample is drawn from a study of cytomegalovirus exposure and HLA in healthy donors. Study details: In an early release, HLA-typed donors contributed 77 million or so unique TCR sequences.

Primers: 60 Vbeta forward and 13 Jbeta reverse. Produced via immunoSEQ multiplex PCR; TCRdb's table is partial and in-frame only. The sample carries under 100,000 clones, 79% recorded once. The TCR sequence derives from a man aged 25-45 years in good health and CMV-seronegative. Sequencing used PBMCs.

The CDR3 DNA reads as TGTGCCAGCAGCTTCCAAAAGGTCCCACAGGACGAGCAGTACTTC. It encodes CASSFQKVPQDEQYF. V and J are TRBV21-1 and TRBJ2-7; the table assigns TRBD1, which was not confirmed against the DNA. TRBV21-1 is noted as a pseudogene. The CDR3 consists of 15 residues.